A selection of T cell receptor beta chains follows, all from one sample in a study of graft-versus-host responses after intestinal transplantation. Sequencing used immunoSEQ multiplex PCR; TCRdb keeps in-frame clones, though not all of them. This sample has some 88,000 clones, with under 95% found just once. The antigens of these receptors remain unknown. Material: unstimulated CD8+ T cells sorted from spleen or lymph node cells, obtained before intestinal transplant. The receptors were sampled from a human donor who received an intestinal transplant. The CDR3 runs from the conserved cysteine through the conserved F or W. The D gene is left open where the match is weak. The size entry is marked missing in some rows and otherwise reads once, few, many or a size class.

v_call	j_call	clone_size	d_call	cdr3_nt	cdr3_aa
TRBV7-9	TRBJ2-7	once	.	TGTGCCAGCAGCCTCCCCCTCTCCTACGAGCAGTACTTC	CASSLPLSYEQYF
TRBV7-2	TRBJ2-7	.	TRBD1	TGTGCCAGCAGCTTAGAAAGGGGGCAATACGAGCAGTACTTC	CASSLERGQYEQYF
TRBV19	TRBJ1-1	.	.	TGTGCCAGTAAAGACAGGATTAGGGGTATGAACACTGAAGCTTTCTTT	CASKDRIRGMNTEAFF
TRBV27	TRBJ2-7	.	.	TGTGCCAGCAGTTTAACACCCGGGTACGAGCAGTACTTC	CASSLTPGYEQYF
TRBV12-5	TRBJ2-7	.	TRBD1	TGTGCTAGTGGCTCGCCAGGGGGAAGCTACGAGCAGTACTTC	CASGSPGGSYEQYF
TRBV6-1	TRBJ1-2	.	TRBD1	TGTGCCAGCAGTGATTACGACAGGGGGCCACTCTATGGCTACACCTTC	CASSDYDRGPLYGYTF
TRBV6-1	TRBJ1-1	.	TRBD1	TGTGCCAGCAGTGAAGAGACAGGGGGTTGGCCTGAAGCTTTCTTT	CASSEETGGWPEAFF
TRBV11-2	TRBJ2-2	.	TRBD1	TGTGCCAGCAGGTTGCGGCCCGGGACAGGGAGGGACACCGGGGAGCTGTTTTTT	CASRLRPGTGRDTGELFF
TRBV18	TRBJ2-1	once	.	TGTGCCAGCTCACTCGGGACATCCTACAATGAGCAGTTCTTC	CASSLGTSYNEQFF
TRBV4-3	TRBJ2-1	.	TRBD1	TGCGCCAGCAGCCAAGGGGACAGGGAGGCCTACAATGAGCAGTTCTTC	CASSQGDREAYNEQFF
TRBV4-3	TRBJ2-2	.	TRBD1	TGCGCCAGCAGCCACCAGGGGGCTAACACCGGGGAGCTGTTTTTT	CASSHQGANTGELFF
TRBV6-5	TRBJ1-1	.	.	TGTGCCAGCAGTCTCCAGGGTCTGAACACTGAAGCTTTCTTT	CASSLQGLNTEAFF
TRBV4-3	TRBJ1-4	.	.	TGCGCCAGCAGCCCTAGTCCCGGGATCGGGTGGGAAAAACTGTTTTTT	CASSPSPGIGWEKLFF
TRBV19	TRBJ1-5	.	TRBD1	TGTGCCAGTAGTAACCGGGACAGGGTGAGCAATCAGCCCCAGCATTTT	CASSNRDRVSNQPQHF
TRBV13	TRBJ2-7	once	.	TGTGCCAGCAACTCAGCGGGCAGGTCCTACGAGCAGTACTTC	CASNSAGRSYEQYF
TRBV7-9	TRBJ1-2	.	TRBD1	TGTGCCAGCGTACCATCCGGACAGGGGGCAGATGGCTACACCTTC	CASVPSGQGADGYTF
TRBV15	TRBJ2-7	once	.	TGTGCCACCAGCACTCCCGGGGTCGTCTACGAGCAGTACTTC	CATSTPGVVYEQYF
TRBV5-1	TRBJ1-1	.	.	TGCGCCAGCAGCTTGGAGCAGGGGCCAGATGAAGCTTTCTTT	CASSLEQGPDEAFF
TRBV11-2	TRBJ2-7	.	TRBD1	TGTGCCAGCAGCGTCCCCGGGACAGGGATCTACGAGCAGTACTTC	CASSVPGTGIYEQYF
TRBV25-1	TRBJ2-5	.	TRBD2	TGTGCCAGCAGTGTCCCTGGGACTAGACACCAAGAGACCCAGTACTTC	CASSVPGTRHQETQYF
TRBV9	TRBJ1-3	.	TRBD1	TGTGCCAGCAGCCCCTCAGGGACAGCCTCTGGAAACACCATATATTTT	CASSPSGTASGNTIYF
TRBV6-5	TRBJ2-3	.	TRBD2	TGTGCCAGCAGTTGGACAGCGGGGGTGACAGATACGCAGTATTTT	CASSWTAGVTDTQYF
TRBV5-6	TRBJ2-3	.	TRBD1	TGTGCCAGCAGCTTGGCCAAGTCGCTGCCGGGACAGCTGCAGTATTTT	CASSLAKSLPGQLQYF
TRBV5-8	TRBJ2-5	.	TRBD2	TGTGCCAGCAGCTTGGGGCGTGAAAATCATCTAGCGGGACACAGGGAGACCCAGTACTTC	CASSLGRENHLAGHRETQYF
TRBV7-9	TRBJ2-7	.	TRBD2	TGTGCCAGCAGCTTAAGCGGGGGGAGCTCCTACGAGCAGTACTTC	CASSLSGGSSYEQYF
TRBV21-1	TRBJ2-7	.	.	TGTGCCAGCAGCCCCGGCGGGGGGTACGAGCAGTACTTC	CASSPGGGYEQYF
TRBV6-1	TRBJ2-1	few	TRBD1	TGTGCCAGCAGTGCGACGGGACAGGGGAGGTTGAATGAGCAGTTCTTC	CASSATGQGRLNEQFF
TRBV9	TRBJ2-1	.	TRBD2	TGTGCCAGCAGCGCCCTAGCGGGGGGGCCTGATGAGCAGTTCTTC	CASSALAGGPDEQFF
TRBV7-2	TRBJ2-7	.	TRBD1	TGTGCCAGCAGCTTGTGGACAGGGTCGGACGAGCAGTACTTC	CASSLWTGSDEQYF
TRBV27	TRBJ1-2	.	.	TGTGCCAGCAGCGGGACACCGGAGGGCTACACCTTC	CASSGTPEGYTF
TRBV6-1	TRBJ1-3	few	.	TGTGCCAGCGAATTGTTAGCTGGAAACACCATATATTTT	CASELLAGNTIYF
TRBV5-4	TRBJ2-1	.	TRBD2	TGTGCCAGCAGCGTGACTAGCGGTTCGGAGCAGTTCTTC	CASSVTSGSEQFF
TRBV18	TRBJ2-5	.	TRBD2	TGTGCCAGCTCACCATTGAGACTAGCGGGGGAATCGGAGACCCAGTACTTC	CASSPLRLAGESETQYF
TRBV27	TRBJ2-7	.	.	TGTGCCAGCAGTTCTGGGGGAGGCGAGCAGTACTTC	CASSSGGGEQYF
TRBV10-3	TRBJ1-1	few	TRBD1	TGTGCCATCAACCCACAGGGGATGAACACTGAAGCTTTCTTT	CAINPQGMNTEAFF
TRBV19	TRBJ1-1	.	.	TGTGCCAGTACCTCCCTCGCTGAACAGGACATTTACATGAACACTGAAGCTTTCTTT	CASTSLAEQDIYMNTEAFF
TRBV30	TRBJ1-2	.	.	TGTGCCTGGAGTTTGCTACTTGGTTCAGCGGATGGCTACACCTTC	CAWSLLLGSADGYTF
TRBV10-2	TRBJ2-7	.	TRBD2	TGCGCCATCTTTAGCGGGGACGAGCAGTACTTC	CAIFSGDEQYF
TRBV30	TRBJ1-1	.	.	TGTGCCTGGAATGGGGCCGAAAGTGAAGCTTTCTTT	CAWNGAESEAFF
TRBV2	TRBJ1-1	.	.	TGTGCCAGCAGTGCCGGTCAGGGGAACACTGAAGCTTTCTTT	CASSAGQGNTEAFF
TRBV15	TRBJ1-1	.	.	TGTGCCACCAGCAGACCCACCGGACAGATTCCAGAAACCATGAACACTGAAGCTTTCTTT	CATSRPTGQIPETMNTEAFF
TRBV2	TRBJ1-1	.	.	TGTGCCAGCAGTGATACCGGGGAGGCAGTACTCGGCACTGAAGCTTTCTTT	CASSDTGEAVLGTEAFF
TRBV11-2	TRBJ2-7	.	TRBD1	TGTGCCAGCAGTTCGGACAGGGGGAACTACGAGCAGTACTTC	CASSSDRGNYEQYF
TRBV5-8	TRBJ2-1	.	TRBD1	TGTGCCAGCAGCTCCGACAGGGGACTTTACAATGAGCAGTTCTTC	CASSSDRGLYNEQFF
TRBV9	TRBJ1-2	.	.	TGTGCCAGCAGCTCGGGTTATGGCTACACCTTC	CASSSGYGYTF
TRBV9	TRBJ2-3	.	TRBD2	TGTGCCAGCAGCGTAGAGGGGACTAGCGGAGATACGCAGTATTTT	CASSVEGTSGDTQYF
TRBV2	TRBJ2-7	.	.	TGTGCCAGCAGTGAAATTGGACAGGGAGGGGTTTACGAGCAGTACTTC	CASSEIGQGGVYEQYF
TRBV7-9	TRBJ2-5	once	TRBD1	TGTGCCAGCAGCTTGAGCCCAGGACAGGGGTTTGCAGAGACCCAGTACTTC	CASSLSPGQGFAETQYF
TRBV19	TRBJ2-2	once	.	TGTGCCAGTAGGGGGGGTGTCGGTAGGGCCGGGGAGCTGTTTTTT	CASRGGVGRAGELFF
TRBV5-1	TRBJ1-1	.	TRBD1	TGCGCCAGCAGCGTGTGGACAGGGTTTAACACTGAAGCTTTCTTT	CASSVWTGFNTEAFF
TRBV2	TRBJ2-5	.	TRBD2	TGTGCCAGCAGTGGGCGGGGGGGCCAAGAGACCCAGTACTTC	CASSGRGGQETQYF
TRBV10-3	TRBJ1-2	.	TRBD1	TGTGCCATCAGCCCGACAGGGAGTGAGGGCTACACCTTC	CAISPTGSEGYTF
TRBV14	TRBJ1-6	.	.	TGTGCCAGCAGCCAAGATACTGGGACAAGGTTTGATTCACCCCTCCACTTT	CASSQDTGTRFDSPLHF
TRBV16	TRBJ2-7	.	.	TGTGCCAGCAGCCAATCGGACAGCTCCTACGAGCAGTACTTC	CASSQSDSSYEQYF
TRBV30	TRBJ2-7	.	TRBD2	TGTGCCTGGAGCCACGGACTAGCGGGGGCCTACGAGCAGTACTTC	CAWSHGLAGAYEQYF